Presented here are 18 T cell receptor beta chains from one specimen sequenced in a study of cytomegalovirus exposure and HLA in healthy donors. 13 Jbeta primers and 60 Vbeta primers were used for the PCR. Clones were read by immunoSEQ multiplex PCR, and TCRdb kept only the in-frame ones, dropping some. The specimen's table records some 76,000 clones. Sequenced sample: PBMCs. These receptors all stem from a middle-aged man in good health and CMV-seronegative.

The chain carries TRBV30 and TRBJ1-6, with D possibly being TRBD1 (6 bases). Germline V gene data show CDR1 as GTSNPN and CDR2 as SVGIG (reference sequence). Trimming removed 7 bases from V and 5 bases from J, with 9 bases in between. The length of the CDR3 is 12 residues. CDR3: CASHRDNSPLHF. The DNA of the CDR3 is TGTGCCTCACACAGGGATAATTCACCCCTCCACTTT.

The genes are TRBV5-1 and TRBJ1-1, with 9 bases fitting TRBD1. V trimming: 4 bases; J trimming: 4 bases; junction bases outside the gene matches: 8. The CDR3 is 15 amino acids. CDR1 is SGHRS and CDR2 is YFSETQ in the germline V gene. Here the CDR3 reads CASSGLTGGGTEAFF. The DNA of the CDR3 is TGCGCCAGCAGCGGGCTGACAGGGGGGGGCACTGAAGCTTTCTTT.

The rearrangement uses TRBV11-2 and TRBJ1-2, with 8 bases fitting TRBD1. Unmatched junction bases numbered 11, after V lost 5 bases and J lost 3 bases. Germline CDR1 and CDR2: SGHAT and FQNNGV. CDR3 size: 16 residues. CDR3 loop: CASSLLRGQGDYGYTF. DNA for the CDR3: TGTGCCAGCAGCCTCCTCAGGGGGCAAGGCGACTATGGCTACACCTTC.

J is TRBJ2-7 and V is TRBV19; D uncertain. Trimming left V 4 bases short and J 6 bases short, with 10 bases between. There are 12 residues in the CDR3. Germline V CDR1 and CDR2: LNHDA, SQIVND (reference sequence). As DNA, the CDR3 is TGTGCCAGTAGTACCGACTCGGGCGAGCAGTACTTC. Translation gives CASSTDSGEQYF.

This chain links TRBV10-1 with TRBJ1-2; D gene unclear. Trimming took off 2 bases at V and 2 bases at J, with 6 bases between the two ends. This CDR3 has 13 amino acids. Germline-derived CDR1 and CDR2 are WNHNN and SYGVQD (reference sequence). CDR3 protein: CASSETGNYGYTF. The CDR3 DNA is TGCGCCAGCAGTGAGACGGGGAACTATGGCTACACCTTC.

This chain uses TRBV5-1 with TRBJ1-2, with 9 bases aligning to TRBD1. Germline V gene data show CDR1 as SGHRS and CDR2 as YFSETQ. V gave up 3 bases and J gave up 6 bases; unmatched junction bases: 6. There are 14 residues in the CDR3. CDR3: CASSSDRGLHGYTF. CDR3 in DNA: TGCGCCAGCAGCTCGGACAGGGGACTTCATGGCTACACCTTC.

The rearrangement uses TRBV28 and TRBJ2-5, with 9 positions matching TRBD1. The germline CDR1 and CDR2 sequences are MDHEN and SYDVKM. Losses at the gene ends were 10 bases for V and 0 bases for J; bases not matched to a gene: 12. This CDR3 is built from 16 residues. The CDR3 DNA reads TGTGCCACCGACCCCATGACAGGGGGTTACCAAGAGACCCAGTACTTC. Encoded protein: CATDPMTGGYQETQYF.

V usage is TRBV11-2 and J usage is TRBJ1-1; D remains ambiguous. The CDR3 runs to 13 residues. Trimming cost V 4 bases and J 0 bases, with 6 bases left between them. Germline-derived CDR1 and CDR2 are SGHAT and FQNNGV. Here the CDR3 DNA reads TGTGCCAGCAGCTCCTCGTTGAACACTGAAGCTTTCTTT. Translation gives CASSSSLNTEAFF.

The J gene is TRBJ2-3, the V gene TRBV21-1; the table assigns TRBD2, which was not confirmed against the DNA. TRBV21-1 is flagged as a pseudogene. The CDR3 consists of 17 residues. The CDR3 loop is CASSKERWRARADTQYF. As DNA, the CDR3 is TGTGCCAGCAGCAAAGAGAGGTGGAGGGCCAGGGCAGATACGCAGTATTTT.

The chain links TRBV25-1 to TRBJ1-2; 9 bases are shared with TRBD1. V was pared by 4 bases and J by 6 bases, with 12 bases of the junction left unmatched. Germline CDR1 is MGHDK and CDR2 is SYGVNS. There are 16 residues in the CDR3. CDR3 DNA sequence: TGTGCCAGCAGTGCATCAGAGGACAGGGGAGGCCATGGCTACACCTTC. This encodes CASSASEDRGGHGYTF.

This chain joins TRBV5-1 and TRBJ2-5; maybe TRBD2 (6 bases). CDR1 and CDR2 (germline): SGHRS, YFSETQ. V was shortened by 3 bases and J by 9 bases, with 21 bases between the two germline ends. The CDR3 consists of 15 residues. The CDR3 coding sequence is TGCGCCAGCAGCTCGGCGGGGAACAGTTATCTTTCCCAGTACTTC. It specifies CASSSAGNSYLSQYF.

This sequence joins TRBV10-1 and TRBJ2-7; weak D call: TRBD1 (5 bases). V lost 4 bases to trimming and J lost 3 bases, with 7 bases between them. CDR3 length: 12 residues. Per germline, CDR1 WNHNN and CDR2 SYGVQD (reference sequence). CDR3 protein: CASSGTGYEQYF. In DNA form, the CDR3 reads TGCGCCAGCAGTGGAACAGGCTACGAGCAGTACTTC.

The CDR3 reads CAWAQGIDVWYEQFF. The CDR3 DNA sequence: TGTGCCTGGGCCCAGGGCATCGATGTTTGGTATGAGCAGTTCTTC. The gene calls are TRBV30 and TRBJ2-1, with D perhaps TRBD1 (5 bases). The CDR3 runs 15 residues. Germline assignment: CDR1 GTSNPN and CDR2 SVGIG (reference sequence). V lost 5 bases and J 8 bases, leaving 22 bases between the germline ends.

The chain recombines TRBV5-1 with TRBJ2-3; TRBD2 might be the D (6 bases). CDR1 and CDR2 from the germline V gene are SGHRS and YFSETQ. The CDR3 spans 16 residues. V lost 4 bases to trimming and J lost 1 base, with 16 bases between them. The CDR3 loop is CASSRGVTGGTDTQYF. CDR3 sequence (DNA): TGCGCCAGCAGCCGCGGGGTTACAGGCGGCACAGATACGCAGTATTTT. The full variable domain, completed using reference TRBV5-1 and TRBJ2-3, is KAGVTQTPRYLIKTRGQQVTLSCSPISGHRSVSWYQQTPGQGLQFLFEYFSETQRNKGNFPGRFSGRQFSNSRSEMNVSTLELGDSALYLCASSRGVTGGTDTQYFGPGTRLTVL.

CDR3 residues: CASSITRNGYTF. The CDR3 region has the DNA TGTGCCAGCAGCATAACTCGAAATGGCTACACCTTC. The genes are TRBV5-6 and TRBJ1-2, with D hard to call. Germline CDR1 and CDR2: SGHDT and YYEEEE. The CDR3 runs to 12 residues. Trimming took off 4 bases at V and 6 bases at J, with 10 bases between the two ends.

The chain employs TRBV6-1 and TRBJ2-5; possible D gene TRBD2, 5 bases. Germline CDR1 MNHNS, CDR2 SASEGT. The V end lost 1 base, the J end lost 6 bases, and 15 bases lay between the germline ends. The CDR3 is 15 residues long. CDR3 residues: CASSEVSVPHQTQYF. CDR3 DNA: TGTGCCAGCAGTGAAGTTAGCGTACCCCACCAGACCCAGTACTTC.

The DNA for the CDR3 is TGTGCCACCAGACAGGGGGCCGATCCCGGGGAGCTGTTTTTT. Translation gives CATRQGADPGELFF. This chain links TRBV6-1 with TRBJ2-2; 10 bases fit TRBD1. V was pared by 10 bases and J by 6 bases, with 8 bases of the junction left unmatched. The germline V gene has CDR1 MNHNS and CDR2 SASEGT. This CDR3 is 14 amino acids long.

This chain connects TRBV7-9 to TRBJ1-3, with a possible D match to TRBD1 (5 bases). V dropped 6 bases and J dropped 2 bases, with 11 bases sitting between them. Per the germline V gene, CDR1 is SEHNR and CDR2 is FQNEAQ (reference sequence). The CDR3 has 14 amino acids. In nucleotides, the CDR3 is TGTGCCAGCAGTAAGGCAGGGACTGGAAACACCATATATTTT. This sequence encodes CASSKAGTGNTIYF.